This T cell receptor (beta chain) comes out of a study of T-cell reconstitution after alpha-beta-depleted transplantation in children. The table lists this clonotype with a few counts. Unique molecular identifiers were used to barcode this TCRbeta library. MiXCR, run by TCRdb on the PCR reads, gives a single entry per CDR3 protein. Found here are roughly 500,000 distinct CDR3 sequences, 18% of them singletons; the top ten hold more than 2.5%. The CDR3 has 16 amino acids. CDR1 and CDR2 (germline): SGHRS, YFSETQ. The V and J ends lost 4 bases and 4 bases respectively, with 21 bases between them. This sequence originates from a human donor who donated a stem cell graft to a child with acute lymphoblastic leukemia. The material was PBMCs from the stem cell graft donor, obtained from the stem cell graft. This chain joins TRBV5-1 and TRBJ2-7; weak D call: TRBD2 (7 bases). The CDR3: CASSPGGQGGGYEQYF. The CDR3 region has the DNA TGCGCCAGCAGCCCCGGAGGGCAGGGAGGGGGTTACGAGCAGTACTTC.